This is a list of T cell receptor beta chains from one sample in a study of OX40 agonist ivuxolimab in advanced cancers. Generated by immunoSEQ multiplex PCR, the TCRdb table keeps only in-frame clones and is missing some. This sample has about 46,000 clones, with 80% to 90% found just once. The sample in question was CD4+ or CD8+ T cells sorted from blood, obtained in a trial of the OX40 agonist ivuxolimab. These receptors were obtained from an adult with an advanced solid tumor such as melanoma, head and neck, liver or kidney cancer. Each CDR3 is given with its conserved first and last residue. The order of the fields is J gene, D gene, V gene, clone size, CDR3 protein, CDR3 DNA. D genes are given only for firm matches. Rows may omit the clone size; those that give it use once, few, many or a size class.

J gene: TRBJ2-7; D gene: TRBD2; V gene: TRBV5-1; clone size: NA; CDR3 protein: CASSWTSGGYEQYF; CDR3 DNA: TGCGCCAGCAGCTGGACTAGCGGGGGCTACGAGCAGTACTTC
J gene: TRBJ1-6; D gene: NA; V gene: TRBV10-2; clone size: NA; CDR3 protein: CASKGQTNSPLHF; CDR3 DNA: TGCGCCAGTAAAGGACAGACTAATTCACCCCTCCACTTT
J gene: TRBJ1-1; D gene: TRBD1; V gene: TRBV10-1; clone size: NA; CDR3 protein: CASGQGISFF; CDR3 DNA: TGCGCCAGCGGACAGGGGATATCTTTCTTT
J gene: TRBJ1-3; D gene: TRBD1; V gene: TRBV4-1; clone size: NA; CDR3 protein: CASSQRSLGTGGTRGNTIYF; CDR3 DNA: TGCGCCAGCAGCCAAAGATCATTAGGGACAGGGGGCACGAGGGGAAACACCATATATTTT
J gene: TRBJ1-1; D gene: NA; V gene: TRBV7-9; clone size: once; CDR3 protein: CASSLSSLGGTEAFF; CDR3 DNA: TGTGCCAGCAGCTTAAGTTCCCTCGGTGGCACTGAAGCTTTCTTT
J gene: TRBJ1-5; D gene: TRBD1; V gene: TRBV6-6; clone size: NA; CDR3 protein: CASTPAGGHQPQHF; CDR3 DNA: TGTGCCAGCACTCCCGCAGGGGGCCATCAGCCCCAGCATTTT
J gene: TRBJ2-3; D gene: TRBD1; V gene: TRBV4-1; clone size: NA; CDR3 protein: CASSHSRGQGTDTQYF; CDR3 DNA: TGCGCCAGCAGCCATTCCCGGGGACAGGGCACAGATACGCAGTATTTT
J gene: TRBJ1-2; D gene: NA; V gene: TRBV7-9; clone size: NA; CDR3 protein: CASSFFSGYGYTF; CDR3 DNA: TGTGCCAGCAGCTTTTTTTCAGGGTATGGCTACACCTTC
J gene: TRBJ2-7; D gene: TRBD1; V gene: TRBV5-1; clone size: NA; CDR3 protein: CASSRTDRGLEQYF; CDR3 DNA: TGCGCCAGCAGCCGAACTGACAGGGGGCTCGAGCAGTACTTC
J gene: TRBJ2-2; D gene: TRBD2; V gene: TRBV10-2; clone size: NA; CDR3 protein: CASSEREGGELFF; CDR3 DNA: TGCGCCAGCAGTGAGCGGGAGGGCGGGGAGCTGTTTTTT
J gene: TRBJ1-6; D gene: NA; V gene: TRBV5-4; clone size: NA; CDR3 protein: CASSPGVQVNSPLHF; CDR3 DNA: TGTGCCAGCAGCCCTGGAGTTCAGGTTAATTCACCCCTCCACTTT
J gene: TRBJ1-5; D gene: NA; V gene: TRBV4-3; clone size: few; CDR3 protein: CASSQDGSQPQHF; CDR3 DNA: TGCGCCAGCAGCCAAGATGGGAGCCAGCCCCAGCATTTT